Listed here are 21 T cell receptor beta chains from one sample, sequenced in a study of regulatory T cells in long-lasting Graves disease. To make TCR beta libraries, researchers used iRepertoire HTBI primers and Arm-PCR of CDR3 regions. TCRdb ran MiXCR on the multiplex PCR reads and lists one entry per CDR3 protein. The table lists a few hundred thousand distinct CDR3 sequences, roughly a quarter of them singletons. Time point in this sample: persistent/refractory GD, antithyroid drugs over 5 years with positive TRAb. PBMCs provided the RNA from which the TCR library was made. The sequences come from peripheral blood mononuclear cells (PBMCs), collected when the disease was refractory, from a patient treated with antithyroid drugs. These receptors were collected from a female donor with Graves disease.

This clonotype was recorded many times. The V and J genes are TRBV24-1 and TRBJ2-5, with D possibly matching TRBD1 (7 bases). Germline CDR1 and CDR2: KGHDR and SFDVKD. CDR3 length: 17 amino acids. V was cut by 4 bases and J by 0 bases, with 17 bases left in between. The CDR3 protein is CATSDPKTGRYQETQYF. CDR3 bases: TGTGCCACCAGTGACCCAAAGACAGGGAGGTACCAAGAGACCCAGTACTTC.

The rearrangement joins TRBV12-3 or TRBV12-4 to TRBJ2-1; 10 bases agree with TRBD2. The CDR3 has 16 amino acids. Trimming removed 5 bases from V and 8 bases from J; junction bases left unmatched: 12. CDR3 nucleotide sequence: TGTGCCAGCAGTCGGTGGGCTAGCGGGAGTTCCGATGAGCAGTTCTTC. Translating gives CASSRWASGSSDEQFF.

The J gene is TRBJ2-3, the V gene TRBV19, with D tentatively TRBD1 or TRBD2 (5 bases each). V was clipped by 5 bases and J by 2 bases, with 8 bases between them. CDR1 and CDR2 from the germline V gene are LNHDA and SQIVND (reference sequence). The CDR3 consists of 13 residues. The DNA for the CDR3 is TGTGCCAGTAGTGGGGACCTCACAGATACGCAGTATTTT. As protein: CASSGDLTDTQYF.

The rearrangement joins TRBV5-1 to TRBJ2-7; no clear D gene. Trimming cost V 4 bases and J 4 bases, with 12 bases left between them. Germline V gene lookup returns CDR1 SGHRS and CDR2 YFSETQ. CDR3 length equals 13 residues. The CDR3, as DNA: TGCGCCAGCAGCGCCCAATCGATATACGAGCAGTACTTC. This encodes CASSAQSIYEQYF.

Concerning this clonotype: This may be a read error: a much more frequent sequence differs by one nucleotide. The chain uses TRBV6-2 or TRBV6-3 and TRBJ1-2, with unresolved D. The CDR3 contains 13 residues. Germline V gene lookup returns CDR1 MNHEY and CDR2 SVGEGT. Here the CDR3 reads CAGSGDANYGYTF. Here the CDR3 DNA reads TGTGCCGGCAGCGGGGATGCTAACTATGGCTACACCTTC.

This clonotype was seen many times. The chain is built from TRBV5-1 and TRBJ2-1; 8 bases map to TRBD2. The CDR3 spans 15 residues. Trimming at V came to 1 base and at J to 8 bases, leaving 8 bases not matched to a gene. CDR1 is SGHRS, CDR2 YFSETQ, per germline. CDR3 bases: TGCGCCAGCAGCTTGTCTCCGGGAGGGAGCGATGAGCAGTTCTTC. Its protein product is CASSLSPGGSDEQFF.

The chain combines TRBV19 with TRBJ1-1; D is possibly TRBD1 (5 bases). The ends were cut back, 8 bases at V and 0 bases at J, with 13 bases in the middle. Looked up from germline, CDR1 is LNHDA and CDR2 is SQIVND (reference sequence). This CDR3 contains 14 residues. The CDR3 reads CASGFGTMNTEAFF. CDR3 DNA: TGTGCCAGTGGATTCGGGACCATGAACACTGAAGCTTTCTTT.

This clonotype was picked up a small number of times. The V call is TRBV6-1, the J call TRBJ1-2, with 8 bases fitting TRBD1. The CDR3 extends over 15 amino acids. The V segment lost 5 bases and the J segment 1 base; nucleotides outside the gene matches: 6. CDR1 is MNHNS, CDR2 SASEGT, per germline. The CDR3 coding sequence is TGTGCCAGCAGTCCGAGGGACAGGATTAACTATGGCTACACCTTC. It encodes CASSPRDRINYGYTF.

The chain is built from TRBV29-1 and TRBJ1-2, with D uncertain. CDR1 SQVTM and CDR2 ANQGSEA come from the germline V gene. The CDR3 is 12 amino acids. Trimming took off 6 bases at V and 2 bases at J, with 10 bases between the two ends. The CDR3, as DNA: TGCAGCGTCGTGGGCCAAAACTATGGCTACACCTTC. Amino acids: CSVVGQNYGYTF. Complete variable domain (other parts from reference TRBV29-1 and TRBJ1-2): SAVISQKPSRDICQRGTSLTIQCQVDSQVTMMFWYRQQPGQSLTLIATANQGSEATYESGFVIDKFPISRPNLTFSTLTVSNMSPEDSSIYLCSVVGQNYGYTFGSGTRLTVV.

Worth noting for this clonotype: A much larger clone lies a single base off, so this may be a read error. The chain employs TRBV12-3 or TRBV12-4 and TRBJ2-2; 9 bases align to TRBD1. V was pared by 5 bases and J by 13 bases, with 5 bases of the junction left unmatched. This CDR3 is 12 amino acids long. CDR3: CASSGGTGRLFF. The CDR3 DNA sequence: TGTGCCAGCAGTGGCGGGACAGGGCGGCTGTTTTTT.

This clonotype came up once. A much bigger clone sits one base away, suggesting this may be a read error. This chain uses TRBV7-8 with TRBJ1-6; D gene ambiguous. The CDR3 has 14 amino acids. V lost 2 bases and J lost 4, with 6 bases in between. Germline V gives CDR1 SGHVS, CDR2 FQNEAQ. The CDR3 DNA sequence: TGTGCCAGCAGCTTACCGCAGTATAATTCACCCCTCCACTTT. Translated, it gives CASSLPQYNSPLHF.

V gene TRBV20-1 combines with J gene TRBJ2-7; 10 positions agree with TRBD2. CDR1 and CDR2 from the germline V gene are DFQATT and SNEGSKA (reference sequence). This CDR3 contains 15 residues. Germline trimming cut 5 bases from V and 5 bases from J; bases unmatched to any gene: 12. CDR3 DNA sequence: TGCAGTGCTGCCCCCAGCGGGAGGGGAAGGAACGAGCAGTACTTC. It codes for CSAAPSGRGRNEQYF.

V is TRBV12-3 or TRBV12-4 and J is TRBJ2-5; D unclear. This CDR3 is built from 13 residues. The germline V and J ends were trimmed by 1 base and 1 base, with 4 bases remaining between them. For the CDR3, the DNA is TGTGCCAGCAGTTTAGAAAGCCAAGAGACCCAGTACTTC. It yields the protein CASSLESQETQYF.

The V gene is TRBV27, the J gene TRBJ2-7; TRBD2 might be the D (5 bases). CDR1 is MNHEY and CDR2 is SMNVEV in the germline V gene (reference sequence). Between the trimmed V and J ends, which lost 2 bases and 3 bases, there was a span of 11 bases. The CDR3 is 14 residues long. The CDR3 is CASSLAGVLYEQYF. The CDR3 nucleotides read TGTGCCAGCAGTTTAGCCGGGGTTCTCTACGAGCAGTACTTC.

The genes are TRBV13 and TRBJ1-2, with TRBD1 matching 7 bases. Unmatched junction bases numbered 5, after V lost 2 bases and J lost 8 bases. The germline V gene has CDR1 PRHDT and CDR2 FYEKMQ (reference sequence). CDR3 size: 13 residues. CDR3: CASSLPGGWGYTF. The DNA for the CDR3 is TGTGCCAGCAGCTTACCAGGGGGTTGGGGCTACACCTTC.

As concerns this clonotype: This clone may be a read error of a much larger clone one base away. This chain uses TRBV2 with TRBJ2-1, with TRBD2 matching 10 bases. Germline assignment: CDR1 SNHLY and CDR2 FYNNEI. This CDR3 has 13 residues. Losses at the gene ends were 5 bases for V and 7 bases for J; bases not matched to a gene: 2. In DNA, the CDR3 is TGTGCCAGCAGTCATAGCGGGGGGAATGAGCAGTTCTTC. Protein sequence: CASSHSGGNEQFF. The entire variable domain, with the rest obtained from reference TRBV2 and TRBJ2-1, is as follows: EPEVTQTPSHQVTQMGQEVILRCVPISNHLYFYWYRQILGQKVEFLVSFYNNEISEKSEIFDDQFSVERPDGSNFTLKIRSTKLEDSAMYFCASSHSGGNEQFFGPGTRLTVL.

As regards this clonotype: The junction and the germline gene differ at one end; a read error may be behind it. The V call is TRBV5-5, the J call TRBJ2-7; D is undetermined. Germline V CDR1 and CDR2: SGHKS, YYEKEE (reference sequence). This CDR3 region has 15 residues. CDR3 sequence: CAGSKIGQVSYEQYF. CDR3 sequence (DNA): TGTGCCGGCAGTAAGATAGGGCAAGTCTCCTACGAGCAGTACTTC.

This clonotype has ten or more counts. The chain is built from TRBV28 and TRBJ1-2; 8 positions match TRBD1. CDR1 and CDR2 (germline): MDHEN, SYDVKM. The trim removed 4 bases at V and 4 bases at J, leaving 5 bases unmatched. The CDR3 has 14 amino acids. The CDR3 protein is CASSYRDRPYGYTF. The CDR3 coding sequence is TGTGCCAGCAGTTACCGGGACAGGCCCTATGGCTACACCTTC.

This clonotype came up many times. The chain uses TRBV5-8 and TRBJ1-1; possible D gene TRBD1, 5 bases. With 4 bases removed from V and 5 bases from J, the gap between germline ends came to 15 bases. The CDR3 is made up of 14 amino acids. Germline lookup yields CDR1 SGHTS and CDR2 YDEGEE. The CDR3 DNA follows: TGTGCCAGCAGCGCGGGGACTCCGCGAACTGAAGCTTTCTTT. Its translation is CASSAGTPRTEAFF. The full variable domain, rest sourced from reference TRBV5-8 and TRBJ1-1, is EAGVTQSPTHLIKTRGQQATLRCSPISGHTSVYWYQQALGLGLQFLLWYDEGEERNRGNFPPRFSGRQFPNYSSELNVNALELEDSALYLCASSAGTPRTEAFFGQGTRLTVV.

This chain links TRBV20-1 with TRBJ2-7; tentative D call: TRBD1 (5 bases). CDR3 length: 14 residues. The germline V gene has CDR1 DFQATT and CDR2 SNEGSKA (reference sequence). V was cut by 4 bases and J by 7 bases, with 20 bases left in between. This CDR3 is CSANGRRTRGEQYF. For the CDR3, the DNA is TGCAGTGCTAACGGACGCCGAACAAGGGGTGAGCAGTACTTC.

The CDR3 bases are TGCGCCAGCAGCCAATCCCGTAGTGGCGAGCAGTACTTC. Translated: CASSQSRSGEQYF. The rearrangement joins TRBV5-1 to TRBJ2-7; the D is unclear. The CDR3 is made up of 13 amino acids. CDR1 is SGHRS, CDR2 YFSETQ, per germline. V dropped 4 bases and J dropped 6 bases, with 14 bases sitting between them.